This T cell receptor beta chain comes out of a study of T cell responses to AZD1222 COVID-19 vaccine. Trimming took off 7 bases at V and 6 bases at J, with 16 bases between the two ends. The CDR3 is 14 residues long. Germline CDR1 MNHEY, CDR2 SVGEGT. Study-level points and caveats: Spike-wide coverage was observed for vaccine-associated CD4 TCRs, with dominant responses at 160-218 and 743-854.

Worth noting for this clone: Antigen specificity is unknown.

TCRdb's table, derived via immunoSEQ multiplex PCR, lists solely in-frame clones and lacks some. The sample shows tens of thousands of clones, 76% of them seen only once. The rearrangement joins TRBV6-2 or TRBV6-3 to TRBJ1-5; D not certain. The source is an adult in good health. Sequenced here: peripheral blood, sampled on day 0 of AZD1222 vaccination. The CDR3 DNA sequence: TGTGCCAGCACCCCCGGACTTGAAACTCAGCCCCAGCATTTT. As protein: CASTPGLETQPQHF.